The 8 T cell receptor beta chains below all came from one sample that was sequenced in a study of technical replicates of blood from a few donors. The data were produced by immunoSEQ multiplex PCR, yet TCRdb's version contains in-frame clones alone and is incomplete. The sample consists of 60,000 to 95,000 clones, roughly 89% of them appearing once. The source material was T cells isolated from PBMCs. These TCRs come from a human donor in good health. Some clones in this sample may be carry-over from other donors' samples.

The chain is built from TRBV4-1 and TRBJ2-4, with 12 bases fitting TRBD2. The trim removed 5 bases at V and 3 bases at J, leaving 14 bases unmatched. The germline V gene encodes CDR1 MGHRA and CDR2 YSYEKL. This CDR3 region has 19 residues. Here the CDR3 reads CASSVTSGGSRGVKNIQYF. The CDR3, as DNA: TGCGCCAGCAGCGTGACTAGCGGGGGTTCCCGAGGTGTCAAAAACATTCAGTACTTC.

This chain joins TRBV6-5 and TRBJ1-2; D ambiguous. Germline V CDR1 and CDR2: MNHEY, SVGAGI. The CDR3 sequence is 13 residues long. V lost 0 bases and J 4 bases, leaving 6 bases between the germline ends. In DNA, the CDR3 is TGTGCCAGCAGTTACTCAGGAGTCTATGGCTACACCTTC. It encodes CASSYSGVYGYTF.

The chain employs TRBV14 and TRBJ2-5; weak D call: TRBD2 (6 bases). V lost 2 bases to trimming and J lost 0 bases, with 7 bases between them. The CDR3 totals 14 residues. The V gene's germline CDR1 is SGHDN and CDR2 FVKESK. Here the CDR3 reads CASSQWRDQETQYF. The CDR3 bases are TGTGCCAGCAGCCAATGGAGGGACCAAGAGACCCAGTACTTC.

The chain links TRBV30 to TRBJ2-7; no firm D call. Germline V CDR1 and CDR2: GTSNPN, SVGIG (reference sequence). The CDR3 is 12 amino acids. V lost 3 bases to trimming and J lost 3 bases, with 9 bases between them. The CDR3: CAWSHSYYEQYF. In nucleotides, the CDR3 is TGTGCCTGGAGCCACAGTTACTACGAGCAGTACTTC.

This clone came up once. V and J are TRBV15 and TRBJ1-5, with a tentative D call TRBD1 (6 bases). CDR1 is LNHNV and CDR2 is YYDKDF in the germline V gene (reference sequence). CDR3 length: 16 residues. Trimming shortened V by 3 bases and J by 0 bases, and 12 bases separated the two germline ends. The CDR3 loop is CATSSYRVNSNQPQHF. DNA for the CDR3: TGTGCCACCAGCAGTTACAGGGTAAATAGCAATCAGCCCCAGCATTTT.

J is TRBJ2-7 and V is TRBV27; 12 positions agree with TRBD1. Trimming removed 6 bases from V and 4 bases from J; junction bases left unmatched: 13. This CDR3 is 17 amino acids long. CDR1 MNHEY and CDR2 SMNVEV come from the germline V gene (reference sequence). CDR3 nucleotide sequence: TGTGCCAGCAGGGAATCAGGGGACAGGGGGCTTAGGTACGAGCAGTACTTC. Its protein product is CASRESGDRGLRYEQYF.

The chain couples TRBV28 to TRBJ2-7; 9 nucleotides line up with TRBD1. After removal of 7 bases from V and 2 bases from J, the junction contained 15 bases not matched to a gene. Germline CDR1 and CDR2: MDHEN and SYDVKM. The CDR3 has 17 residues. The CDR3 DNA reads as TGTGCCAGCATCGGGGGACAGGGCCTACGTGTTACCTACGAGCAGTACTTC. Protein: CASIGGQGLRVTYEQYF.

CDR3 in amino acids: CASGQLKRPAGELFF. DNA for the CDR3: TGTGCCAGCGGCCAACTAAAGCGACCAGCCGGGGAGCTGTTTTTT. V and J are TRBV6-5 and TRBJ2-2; D not certain. Germline CDR1 and CDR2: MNHEY and SVGAGI. The CDR3 runs 15 residues. Trimming removed 8 bases from V and 6 bases from J, with 19 bases in between.